What follows describes a single T cell receptor (beta chain). Profiled with immunoSEQ multiplex PCR; TCRdb holds only in-frame clones, not every one. Seen here are approximately 260,000 clones, 80% to 90% observed once, and the top ten hold approximately 6.6%. The entry originates in a study of blood T cell repertoires in COVID-19. The wider study: T cells, B-cell-depleted T cells, or PBMCs provided the cDNA or gDNA that served as material.

The CDR3 sequence is 15 residues long. The V end was cut by 0 bases, the J end by 5 bases, with 12 bases between. From germline, CDR1 is SGHNT and CDR2 YYREEE (reference sequence). Everyone who took part was roughly 18 to 89 years old, and they came from about 25 US areas. V is TRBV5-4 and J is TRBJ2-1; TRBD2 is a possible D gene (6 bases). This receptor was identified in a woman in her forties or fifties who had been exposed to COVID-19. Sequencing used PBMCs or T cells enriched from blood (not recorded which). The CDR3 DNA reads as TGTGCCAGCAGCTTGGAAGCGGGCACCGACAATGAGCAGTTCTTC. Amino acid sequence: CASSLEAGTDNEQFF.